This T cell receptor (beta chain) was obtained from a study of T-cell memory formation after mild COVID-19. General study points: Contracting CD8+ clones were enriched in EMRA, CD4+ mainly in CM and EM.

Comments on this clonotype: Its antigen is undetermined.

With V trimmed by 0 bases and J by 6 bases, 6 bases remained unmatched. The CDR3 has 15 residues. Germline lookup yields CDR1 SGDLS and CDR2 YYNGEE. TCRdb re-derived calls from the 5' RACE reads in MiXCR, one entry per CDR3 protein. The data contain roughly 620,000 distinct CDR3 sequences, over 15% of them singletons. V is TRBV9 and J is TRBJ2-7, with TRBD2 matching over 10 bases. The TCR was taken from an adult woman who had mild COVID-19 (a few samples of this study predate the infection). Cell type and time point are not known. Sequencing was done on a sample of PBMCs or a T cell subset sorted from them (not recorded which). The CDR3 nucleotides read TGTGCCAGCAGCGTAGAGAGTAGCGGGAGGCCCGAGCAGTACTTC. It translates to CASSVESSGRPEQYF.